Sequencing of this TCR beta chain was carried out in a study of CD8 T cells in ankylosing spondylitis. Study-wide results and limits: Disease-linked clones proved CD8+ and comparatively uncommon in peripheral blood. A motif of eight highly homologous TCR beta variants was seen as apparently characteristic of ankylosing spondylitis blood. There was reportedly significant enrichment of clones that were disease-linked in matched ankylosing spondylitis synovial fluid.

The V segment lost 2 bases and the J segment 6 bases; nucleotides outside the gene matches: 6. This CDR3 is built from 15 residues. With respect to this clonotype: Its cognate antigen is unknown.

The authors made TCR beta libraries by quantitative 5'-RACE with molecular barcodes. TCRdb re-called the 5' RACE reads through MiXCR, storing one row per CDR3 protein. The sample lists 200,000 to 300,000 distinct CDR3 sequences; more than 25% were seen once. The rearrangement joins TRBV12-3 or TRBV12-4 to TRBJ2-5, with 10 bases matching TRBD1. Sequencing was done on a sample of blood, either unsorted or a sorted T cell fraction (not recorded which). The receptor was derived from a male donor with ankylosing spondylitis or in good health (not recorded which). The CDR3 DNA reads TGTGCCAGCAGTTTATGGGACAGGGGCGGAAAGACCCAGTACTTC. Amino acid sequence: CASSLWDRGGKTQYF.